At least ten counts were recorded for the clone carrying this TCR beta chain. Its antigen is not identified. The data stem from a study of T cells in Graves' hyperthyroidism and ophthalmopathy. Study outcomes and limitations: In the blood, most expanded thyroid clonotypes above 0.001 appeared as well.

V was shortened by 0 bases and J by 10 bases, with 16 bases between the two germline ends. CDR3 size: 15 residues. The germline gives CDR1 SNHLY, CDR2 FYNNEI. What was amplified from RNA transcripts were TCR beta CDR3 regions. First-round RT-PCR of the TCR CDR3 relied on the HTBI primer set. TCRdb analysed the multiplex PCR reads with MiXCR anew, one entry per CDR3 protein. This sample carries around 580,000 distinct CDR3 sequences, around 46% of them seen once, and the ten largest clones take approximately 7.5%. Sequencing input: peripheral blood or thyroid tissue (not recorded which). This chain connects TRBV2 to TRBJ1-5; no reliable D call. This TCR derives from a woman under 30 with Graves' hyperthyroidism. The CDR3 sequence: CASSEAGRTEGPQHF. The CDR3 DNA sequence: TGTGCCAGCAGTGAAGCGGGTAGGACGGAAGGTCCCCAGCATTTT.